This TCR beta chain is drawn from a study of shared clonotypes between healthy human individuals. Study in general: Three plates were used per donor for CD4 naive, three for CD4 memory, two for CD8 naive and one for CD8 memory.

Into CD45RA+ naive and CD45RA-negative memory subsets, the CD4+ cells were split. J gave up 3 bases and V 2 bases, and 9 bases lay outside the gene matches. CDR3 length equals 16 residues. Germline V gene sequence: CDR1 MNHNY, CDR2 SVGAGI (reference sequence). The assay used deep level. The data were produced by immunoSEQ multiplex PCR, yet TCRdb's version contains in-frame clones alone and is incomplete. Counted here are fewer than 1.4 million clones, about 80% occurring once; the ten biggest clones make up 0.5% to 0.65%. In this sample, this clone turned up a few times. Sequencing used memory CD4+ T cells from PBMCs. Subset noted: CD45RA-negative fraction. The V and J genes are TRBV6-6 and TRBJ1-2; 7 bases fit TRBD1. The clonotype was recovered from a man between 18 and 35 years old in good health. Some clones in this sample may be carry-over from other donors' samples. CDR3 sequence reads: CASSYNLGGRDYGYTF. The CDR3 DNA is TGTGCCAGCAGTTACAATTTAGGGGGCAGGGACTATGGCTACACCTTC.